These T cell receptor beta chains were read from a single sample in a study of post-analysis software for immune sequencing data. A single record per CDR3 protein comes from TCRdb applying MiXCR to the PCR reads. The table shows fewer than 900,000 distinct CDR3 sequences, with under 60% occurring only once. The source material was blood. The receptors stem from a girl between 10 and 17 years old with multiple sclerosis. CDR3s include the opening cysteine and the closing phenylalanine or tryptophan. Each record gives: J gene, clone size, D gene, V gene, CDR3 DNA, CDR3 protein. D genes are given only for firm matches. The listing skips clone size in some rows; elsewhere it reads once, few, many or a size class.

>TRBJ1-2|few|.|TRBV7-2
TGTGCCAGCAGCCCTACCGCGGGTGGCTATGGCTACACCTTC
CASSPTAGGYGYTF
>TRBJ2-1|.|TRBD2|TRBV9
TGTGCCAGCAGCGTGCCGGGACTAGCGGACTACAATGAGCAGTTCTTC
CASSVPGLADYNEQFF
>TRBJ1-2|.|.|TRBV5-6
TGTGCCAGCAGGATGACAGCCACCCCTAACTATGGCTACACCTTC
CASRMTATPNYGYTF
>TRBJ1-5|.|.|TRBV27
TGTGCCAGCAGCCTTACCCTAGGGGGGCAGCCCCAGCATTTT
CASSLTLGGQPQHF
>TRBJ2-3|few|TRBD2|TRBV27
TGTGCCAGCAGTCAACGGGGTAGCGGGAGTATTACAGATACGCAGTATTTT
CASSQRGSGSITDTQYF
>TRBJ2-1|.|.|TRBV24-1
TGTGCCACCAGTGATATGGCCACTTCCTCCTACAATGAGCAGTTCTTC
CATSDMATSSYNEQFF
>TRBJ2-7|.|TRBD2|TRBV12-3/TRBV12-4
TGTGCCAGCAGCCCGGGGGGATTCGGCTACGAGCAGTACTTC
CASSPGGFGYEQYF
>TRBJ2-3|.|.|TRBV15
TGTGCCACCAAACCCGGGGGCACAGATACGCAGTATTTT
CATKPGGTDTQYF
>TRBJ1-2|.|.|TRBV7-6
TGTGCCAGCAGCTTAGGGGACATCCCTGGCTACACCTTC
CASSLGDIPGYTF
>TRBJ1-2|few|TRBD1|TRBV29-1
TGCAGCGCCCTACCCGGACAGGGGTATGGCTACACCTTC
CSALPGQGYGYTF
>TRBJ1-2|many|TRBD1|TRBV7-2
TGTGCCAGCAGCATTCTTACAGGGGCTTCCACCTATGGCTACACCTTC
CASSILTGASTYGYTF
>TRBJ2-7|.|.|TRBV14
TGTGCCAGCAGCCAAGTTCCGTCCCAACGGCAGTACTTC
CASSQVPSQRQYF
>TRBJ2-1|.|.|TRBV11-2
TGTGCCAGCAGCTCGCAAGTGGATGAGCAGTTCTTC
CASSSQVDEQFF
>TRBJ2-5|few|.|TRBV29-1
TGCAGCGCCTCCCCCCACCGTCTGGGGGAGACCCAGTACTTC
CSASPHRLGETQYF
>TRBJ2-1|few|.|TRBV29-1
TGCAGCGTTGAAGATCGTCATGAGCAGGTCTTC
CSVEDRHEQVF
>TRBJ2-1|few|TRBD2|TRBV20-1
TGCAGTGCCTCCTCTGGACTAGCGGGAAACCATCGCGAGCAGTTCTTC
CSASSGLAGNHREQFF
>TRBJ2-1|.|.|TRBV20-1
TGCAGTGCTATCGGCGGATCTAAGGTGAATGAGCAGTTCTTC
CSAIGGSKVNEQFF
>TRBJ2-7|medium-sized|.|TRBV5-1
TGCGCCAGCAGCTTTGGTCGGACCGGGCCATACGAGCAGTACTTC
CASSFGRTGPYEQYF
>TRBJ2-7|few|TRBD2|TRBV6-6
TGTGCCAGCAGTTACGGGACTAGCGGACCCTACGAGCAGTACTTC
CASSYGTSGPYEQYF
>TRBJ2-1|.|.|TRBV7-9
TGTGCCAGCAGTAAGGTGGAGTTACCCTACAATGAGCAGTTCTTC
CASSKVELPYNEQFF
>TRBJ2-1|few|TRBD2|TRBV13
TGTGCCAGCAGCACAAGGAGCGGGGGAGGGCGAAATGAGCAGTTCTTC
CASSTRSGGGRNEQFF
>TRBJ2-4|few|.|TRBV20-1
TGCAGTGCTAGAGTCGGCCCTGGGGACATTCAGTACTTC
CSARVGPGDIQYF
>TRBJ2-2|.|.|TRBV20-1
.
CSAGWGGIETQYFGELFF
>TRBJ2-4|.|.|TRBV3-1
TGTGCCAGCAGCCAAGCCCCTAGCATGAGGCAGTACTTC
CASSQAPSMRQYF
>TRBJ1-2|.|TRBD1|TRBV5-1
TGCGCCAGCAGCTTGAATTTACCCAGGGGGGAAGATGGCTACACCTTC
CASSLNLPRGEDGYTF
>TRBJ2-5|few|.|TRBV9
TGTGCCAGCAGCGCAACAGAGTTAAAGGAGACCCAGTACTTC
CASSATELKETQYF
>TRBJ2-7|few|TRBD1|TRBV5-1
TGCGCCAGCAGCTTGGACACGGGACAGCCTTTCTACGAGCAGTACTTC
CASSLDTGQPFYEQYF